What follows describes a single T cell receptor beta chain. Its antigen target is currently unknown. The record has no base qualities; no much larger clone is one base away. This specimen belongs to a study of CD8 T cells in Susac syndrome (dated by TCRdb to the late 2010s). Study-level background: Whether CD8+ T cell activation and differentiation in Susac syndrome was antigen driven was tested using repertoire sequencing. CD8+ T cell repertoire clonality was compared between more than ten healthy donors, approximately 14 Susac syndrome patients and roughly 15 multiple sclerosis patients.

General findings and caveats noted by the study authors: The TCR sequencing and HLA analysis was acknowledged to have included a relatively small number of individuals.

Peripheral blood CD8+ and CD4+ T cells from healthy donors, Susac syndrome patients and multiple sclerosis patients were profiled using high-throughput TCR beta sequencing. The multiple sclerosis controls were treatment-naive patients who had stable or active relapsing-remitting disease and met the revised McDonald criteria. Bulk CD8+ and CD4+ T cells were purified by magnetic negative isolation, whereas CD8+ TEMRA cells were enriched by FACS. Blood was collected in EDTA tubes and processed within 24 hours, with PBMCs isolated through density gradient centrifugation. PBMCs intended for TCR sequencing were frozen in liquid nitrogen and were later thawed in a 37 degrees C water bath. The sorted or isolated CD4+, CD8+ and CD8+ TEMRA cells reached a purity of at least 90%. The CDR3 covers 15 residues, taking in both the cysteine and the phenylalanine. Only the CDR3 DNA stays, 45 bases, in frame from base 1. V is shortened by 0 bases, J by 5 bases, and the region joining them spans 10 bases. The germline V gene supplies CDR1 KGHDR and CDR2 SFDVKD.

RNA was extracted using the RNeasy kit, and roughly 0.5 to 1 ug of the RNA was reverse transcribed with random hexamers. TCR beta CDR3 regions were amplified with the immunoSEQ multiplex PCR assay covering 54 Vbeta and 13 Jbeta segments. PCR amplification bias was corrected by using a synthetic template baseline for primer optimization and computational correction. The paper's data handling went like this. Only productive sequences were kept, with reads annotated to V, D and J genes according to IMGT and analyzed in immunoSEQ Analyzer. Clonality was calculated as one minus the Shannon entropy normalized by log2 of the number of productive unique sequences. Public and private clones were assessed among the 100 most prevalent clones of each patient and control. Clones were defined as Susac-specific when absent from the healthy and MS cohorts, from over a thousand published viral clones and from other ImmuneACCESS disease sequences. TCRdb reprocessing: public reads trimmed at Q25 with fastp, clones called with MiXCR, in-frame beta chains kept. Rows are combined by CDR3 protein, so each entry shows the most common genes and DNA. The V and J calls come from TCRdb's annotation, not from the publication. The sample table holds about 290,000 distinct CDR3 sequences, of which about 91% were seen once. About 0.17% of the sample is in the top ten clones.

The V and J genes are TRBV24-1 and TRBJ2-1; no confident D gene assignment can be made. The receptor's source is a human donor with multiple sclerosis. The sample was CD8+ T cells from PBMCs. The DNA sequence is given as TGTGCCACCAGTGATTTGGGCGACGGTGACAATGAGCAGTTCTTC. Its coded protein is CATSDLGDGDNEQFF.